This entry features one T cell receptor beta chain sequence. What it binds is not known. This record comes from a study of shared clonotypes between healthy human individuals. The wider study: Per donor, CD8 memory used one plate, CD8 naive used two, CD4 memory used three and CD4 naive used three.

The authors split each subset's genomic DNA evenly across several immunoSEQ plates. Some clones are missing from TCRdb's copy, which holds only in-frame ones; the method was immunoSEQ multiplex PCR. This table has over 800,000 clones, around 92% appearing once. This CDR3 is 17 amino acids long. From germline, CDR1 is MRHNA and CDR2 SNTAGT. V shed 2 bases, J shed 2 bases, and the junction held 12 bases outside the gene matches. Study-wide points: Sequencing depth was predicted to influence how clonotypes are shared among donors.

Cells designated naive CD8 were CD45RO-negative and were positively selected for CCR7, with terminally differentiated effector memory CD45RA+ cells excluded. This chain joins TRBV6-4 and TRBJ2-7; 7 bases match TRBD1. The sequence came from a man aged 25 to 45 in good health. Input material: naive CD8+ T cells sorted from blood. The CDR3 bases are TGTGCCAGCAGTGACCCTAGAAACAGGGGTAGAGCCTACGAGCAGTACTTC. It encodes CASSDPRNRGRAYEQYF.